The TCR beta chain under discussion was sequenced for a study of tumor and adjacent non-tumor tissue in lung cancer. Of note for this clonotype: A clone one base away is much larger, so this may be a read error.

This sample's RNA came from whole unsorted tissue. More than 3 cm separated this lung sample from the edge of the tumor. Germline V gene sequence: CDR1 MNHEY, CDR2 SVGAGI. The CDR3 is 14 residues long. The library came from three nested PCR rounds adapted from ARM-PCR protocols. Each CDR3 protein is one row after TCRdb ran MiXCR on the multiplex PCR reads. Among approximately 100,000 distinct CDR3 sequences listed, 60% to 80% were seen once. The clonotype originates from a man aged 60 to 75 with non-small cell lung cancer. Sequencing used distant non-tumor lung tissue. This chain uses TRBV6-5 with TRBJ1-4; tentative D call: TRBD1 (5 bases). As DNA, the CDR3 is TGTGTCAGCAGCCCAGGGTTAGGTAATGAAAAACTGTTTTTT. Protein sequence: CVSSPGLGNEKLFF.